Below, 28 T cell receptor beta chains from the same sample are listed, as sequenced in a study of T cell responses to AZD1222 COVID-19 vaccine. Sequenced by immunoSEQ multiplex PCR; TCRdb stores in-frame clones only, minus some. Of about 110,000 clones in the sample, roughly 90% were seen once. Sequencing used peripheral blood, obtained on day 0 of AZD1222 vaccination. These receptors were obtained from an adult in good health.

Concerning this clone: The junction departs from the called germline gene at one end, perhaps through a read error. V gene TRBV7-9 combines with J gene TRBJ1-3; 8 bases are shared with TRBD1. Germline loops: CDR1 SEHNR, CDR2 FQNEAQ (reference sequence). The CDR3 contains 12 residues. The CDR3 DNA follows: TGTGCCAGCAGCAACCAGGGGGCGCGGTATCAATTT. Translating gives CASSNQGARYQF.

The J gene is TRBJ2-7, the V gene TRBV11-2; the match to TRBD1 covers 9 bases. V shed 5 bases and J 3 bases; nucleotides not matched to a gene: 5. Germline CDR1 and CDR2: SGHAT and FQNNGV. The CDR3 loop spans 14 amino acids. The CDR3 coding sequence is TGTGCCAGCAGCCTGGACAGGGGTTTCTACGAGCAGTACTTC. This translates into CASSLDRGFYEQYF. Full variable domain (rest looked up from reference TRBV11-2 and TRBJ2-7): EAGVAQSPRYKIIEKRQSVAFWCNPISGHATLYWYQQILGQGPKLLIQFQNNGVVDDSQLPKDRFSAERLKGVDSTLKIQPAKLEDSAVYLCASSLDRGFYEQYFGPGTRLTVT.

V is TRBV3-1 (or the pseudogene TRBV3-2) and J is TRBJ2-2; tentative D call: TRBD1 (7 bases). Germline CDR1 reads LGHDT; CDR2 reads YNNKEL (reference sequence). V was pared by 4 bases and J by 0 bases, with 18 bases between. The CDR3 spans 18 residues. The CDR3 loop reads CASSPQGEETPNTGELFF. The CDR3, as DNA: TGTGCCAGCAGCCCTCAGGGGGAGGAGACACCGAACACCGGGGAGCTGTTTTTT.

The CDR3 coding sequence is TGTGCCAGCAGCCCTCTTACCCTAGCGGGGGGGATCAATGAGCAGTTCTTC. Translating it yields CASSPLTLAGGINEQFF. The chain couples TRBV7-9 to TRBJ2-1; 12 bases align to TRBD2. The CDR3 length is 17 residues. The junction had 11 bases not matched to a gene; V was cut back by 5 bases and J by 6 bases. CDR1 and CDR2 from the germline V gene are SEHNR and FQNEAQ (reference sequence).

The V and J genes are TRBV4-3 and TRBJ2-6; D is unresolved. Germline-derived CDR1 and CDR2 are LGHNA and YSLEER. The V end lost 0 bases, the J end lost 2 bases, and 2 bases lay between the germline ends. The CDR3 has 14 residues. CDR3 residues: CASSQETGANVLTF. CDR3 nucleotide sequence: TGCGCCAGCAGCCAAGAGACTGGGGCCAACGTCCTGACTTTC.

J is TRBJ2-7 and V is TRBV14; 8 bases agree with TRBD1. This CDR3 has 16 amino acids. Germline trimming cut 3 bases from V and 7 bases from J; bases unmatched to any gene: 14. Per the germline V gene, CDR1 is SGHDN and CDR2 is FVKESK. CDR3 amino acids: CASSHYQGAVRGEQYF. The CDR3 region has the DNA TGTGCCAGCAGCCACTATCAGGGGGCAGTAAGAGGAGAGCAGTACTTC.

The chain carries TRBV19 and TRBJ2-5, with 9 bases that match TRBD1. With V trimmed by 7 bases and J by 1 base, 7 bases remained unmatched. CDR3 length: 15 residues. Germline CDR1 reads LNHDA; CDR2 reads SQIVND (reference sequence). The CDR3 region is CASNTGGAGQETQYF. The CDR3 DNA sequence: TGTGCCAGTAACACAGGGGGCGCTGGCCAAGAGACCCAGTACTTC.

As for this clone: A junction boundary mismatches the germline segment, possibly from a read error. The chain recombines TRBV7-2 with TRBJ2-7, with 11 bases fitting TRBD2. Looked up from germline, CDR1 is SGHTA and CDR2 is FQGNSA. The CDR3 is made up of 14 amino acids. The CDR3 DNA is TGTGCCAGCAGCCTAGCGGGAGGAACCTACGAGCAGTACTTC. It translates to CASSLAGGTYEQYF. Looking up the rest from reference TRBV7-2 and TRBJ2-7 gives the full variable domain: GAGVSQSPSNKVTEKGKDVELRCDPISGHTALYWYRQSLGQGLEFLIYFQGNSAPDKSGLPSDRFSAERTGGSVSTLTIQRTQQEDSAVYLCASSLAGGTYEQYFGPGTRLTVT.

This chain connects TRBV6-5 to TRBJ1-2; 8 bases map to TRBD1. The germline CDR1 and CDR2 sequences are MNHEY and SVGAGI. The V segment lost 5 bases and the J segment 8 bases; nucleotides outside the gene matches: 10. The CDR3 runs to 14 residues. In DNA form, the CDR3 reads TGTGCCAGCAGTCCCTCAGGGGGCAAGAGGGGCTACACCTTC. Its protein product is CASSPSGGKRGYTF.

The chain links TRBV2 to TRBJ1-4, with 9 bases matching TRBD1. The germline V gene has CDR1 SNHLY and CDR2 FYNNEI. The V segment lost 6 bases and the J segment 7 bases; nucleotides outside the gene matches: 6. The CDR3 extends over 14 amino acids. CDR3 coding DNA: TGTGCCAGCAGGGGGACAGGGAGGGCTGAAAAACTGTTTTTT. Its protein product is CASRGTGRAEKLFF.

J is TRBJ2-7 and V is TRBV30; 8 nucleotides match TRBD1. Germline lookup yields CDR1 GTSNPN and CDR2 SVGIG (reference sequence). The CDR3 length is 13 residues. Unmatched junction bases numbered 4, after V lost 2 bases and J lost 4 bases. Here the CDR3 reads CAWSSGQGYEQYF. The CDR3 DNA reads TGTGCCTGGAGTTCAGGACAGGGATACGAGCAGTACTTC.

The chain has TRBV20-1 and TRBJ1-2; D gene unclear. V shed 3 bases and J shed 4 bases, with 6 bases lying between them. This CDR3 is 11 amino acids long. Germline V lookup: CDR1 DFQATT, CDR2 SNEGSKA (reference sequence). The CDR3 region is CSAREPYGYTF. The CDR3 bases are TGCAGTGCTAGGGAGCCCTATGGCTACACCTTC.

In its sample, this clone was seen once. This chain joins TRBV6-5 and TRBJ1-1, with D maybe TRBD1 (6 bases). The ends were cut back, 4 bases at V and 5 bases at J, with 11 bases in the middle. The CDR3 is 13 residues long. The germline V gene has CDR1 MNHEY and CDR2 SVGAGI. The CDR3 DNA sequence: TGTGCCAGCAGTTCCACTGACAGGACTGAAGCTTTCTTT. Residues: CASSSTDRTEAFF.

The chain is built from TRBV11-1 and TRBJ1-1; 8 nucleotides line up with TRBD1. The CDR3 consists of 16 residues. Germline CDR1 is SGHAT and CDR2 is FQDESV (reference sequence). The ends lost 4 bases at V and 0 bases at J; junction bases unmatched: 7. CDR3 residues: CASSSQRTGMNTEAFF. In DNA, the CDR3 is TGTGCCAGCAGCTCCCAGAGGACAGGGATGAACACTGAAGCTTTCTTT.

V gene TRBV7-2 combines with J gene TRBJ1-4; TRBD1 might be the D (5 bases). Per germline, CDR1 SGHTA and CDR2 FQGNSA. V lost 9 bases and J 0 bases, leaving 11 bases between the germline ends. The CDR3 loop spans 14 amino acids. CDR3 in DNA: TGTGCCAGTGCCCTGGGGCCAACTAATGAAAAACTGTTTTTT. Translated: CASALGPTNEKLFF.

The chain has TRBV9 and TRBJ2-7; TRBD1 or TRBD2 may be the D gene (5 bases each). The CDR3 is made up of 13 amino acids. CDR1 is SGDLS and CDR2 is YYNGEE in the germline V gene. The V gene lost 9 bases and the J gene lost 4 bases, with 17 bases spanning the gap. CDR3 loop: CATSKGPGYEQYF. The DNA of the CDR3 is TGTGCCACGTCAAAGGGGCCGGGGTACGAGCAGTACTTC. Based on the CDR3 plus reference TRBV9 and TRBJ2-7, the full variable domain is DSGVTQTPKHLITATGQRVTLRCSPRSGDLSVYWYQQSLDQGLQFLIQYYNGEERAKGNILERFSAQQFPDLHSELNLSSLELGDSALYFCATSKGPGYEQYFGPGTRLTVT.

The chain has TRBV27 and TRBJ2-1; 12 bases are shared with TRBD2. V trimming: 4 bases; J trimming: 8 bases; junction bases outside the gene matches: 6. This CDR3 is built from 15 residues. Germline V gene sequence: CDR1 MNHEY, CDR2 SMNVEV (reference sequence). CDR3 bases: TGTGCCAGCAGTTCACTAGCGGGAGGAAGGGATGAGCAGTTCTTC. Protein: CASSSLAGGRDEQFF.

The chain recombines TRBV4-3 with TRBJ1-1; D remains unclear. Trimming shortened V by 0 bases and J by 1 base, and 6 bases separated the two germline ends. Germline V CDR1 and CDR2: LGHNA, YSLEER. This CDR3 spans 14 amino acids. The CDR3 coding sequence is TGCGCCAGCAGCCAAGACACGGAGAACACTGAAGCTTTCTTT. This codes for CASSQDTENTEAFF.

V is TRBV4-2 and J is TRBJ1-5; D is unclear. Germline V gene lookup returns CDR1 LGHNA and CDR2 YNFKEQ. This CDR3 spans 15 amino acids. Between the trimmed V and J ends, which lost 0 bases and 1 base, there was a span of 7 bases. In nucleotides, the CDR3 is TGTGCCAGCAGCCAAGAAGGGTCGAGCAATCAGCCCCAGCATTTT. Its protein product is CASSQEGSSNQPQHF.

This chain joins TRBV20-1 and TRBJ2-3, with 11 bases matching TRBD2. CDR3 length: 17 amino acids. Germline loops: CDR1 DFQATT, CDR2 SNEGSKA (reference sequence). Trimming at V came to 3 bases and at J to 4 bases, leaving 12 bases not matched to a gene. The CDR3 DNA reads TGCAGTGCTAGTCGTAGCGGGGGGGCCTCTTGGTCAGATACGCAGTATTTT. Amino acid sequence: CSASRSGGASWSDTQYF.

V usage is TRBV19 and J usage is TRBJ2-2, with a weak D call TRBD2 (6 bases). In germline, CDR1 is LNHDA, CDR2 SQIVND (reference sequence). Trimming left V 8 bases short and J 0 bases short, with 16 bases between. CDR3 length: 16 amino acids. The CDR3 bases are TGTGCCAGTTCTTATGGGGACTTTTCGAACACCGGGGAGCTGTTTTTT. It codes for CASSYGDFSNTGELFF.

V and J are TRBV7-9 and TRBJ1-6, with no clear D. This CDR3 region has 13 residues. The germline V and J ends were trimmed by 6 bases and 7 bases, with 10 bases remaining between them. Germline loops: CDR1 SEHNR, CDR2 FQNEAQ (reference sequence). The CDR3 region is CASSQDPNSPLHF. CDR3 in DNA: TGTGCCAGCAGTCAGGACCCGAATTCACCCCTCCACTTT.

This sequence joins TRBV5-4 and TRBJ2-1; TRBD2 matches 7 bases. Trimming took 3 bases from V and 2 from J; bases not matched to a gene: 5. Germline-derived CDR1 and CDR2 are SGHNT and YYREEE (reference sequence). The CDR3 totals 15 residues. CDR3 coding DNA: TGTGCCAGCAGCTCCATGGGAGGGCCCTACAATGAGCAGTTCTTC. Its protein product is CASSSMGGPYNEQFF. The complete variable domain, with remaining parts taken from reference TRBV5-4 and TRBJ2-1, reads ETGVTQSPTHLIKTRGQQVTLRCSSQSGHNTVSWYQQALGQGPQFIFQYYREEENGRGNFPPRFSGLQFPNYSSELNVNALELDDSALYLCASSSMGGPYNEQFFGPGTRLTVL.

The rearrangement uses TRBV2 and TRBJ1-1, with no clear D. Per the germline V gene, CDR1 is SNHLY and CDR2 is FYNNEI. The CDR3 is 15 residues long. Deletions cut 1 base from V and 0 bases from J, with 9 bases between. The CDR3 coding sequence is TGTGCCAGCAGTGAAGTATCAGCTTTGAACACTGAAGCTTTCTTT. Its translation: CASSEVSALNTEAFF.

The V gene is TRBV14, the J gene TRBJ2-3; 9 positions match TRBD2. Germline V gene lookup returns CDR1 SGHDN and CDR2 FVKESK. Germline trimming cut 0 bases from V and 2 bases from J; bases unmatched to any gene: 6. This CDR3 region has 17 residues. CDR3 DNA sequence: TGTGCCAGCAGCCAAGATTTCGCGGGGGGGGCCACAGATACGCAGTATTTT. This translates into CASSQDFAGGATDTQYF.

Here the CDR3 DNA reads TGTGCCAGCAGCCCCCCGGGCCCCATTTCCTACAATGAGCAGTTCTTC. As protein: CASSPPGPISYNEQFF. The chain recombines TRBV7-9 with TRBJ2-1; D is ambiguous. The CDR3 extends over 16 amino acids. Trimming shortened V by 5 bases and J by 1 base, and 15 bases separated the two germline ends. Germline CDR1 and CDR2: SEHNR and FQNEAQ (reference sequence).

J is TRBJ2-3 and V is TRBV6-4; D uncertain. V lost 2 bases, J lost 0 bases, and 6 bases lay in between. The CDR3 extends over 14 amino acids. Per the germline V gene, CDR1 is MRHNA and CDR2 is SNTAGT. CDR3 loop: CASSDGLSTDTQYF. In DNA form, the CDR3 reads TGTGCCAGCAGTGACGGCCTGAGCACAGATACGCAGTATTTT.

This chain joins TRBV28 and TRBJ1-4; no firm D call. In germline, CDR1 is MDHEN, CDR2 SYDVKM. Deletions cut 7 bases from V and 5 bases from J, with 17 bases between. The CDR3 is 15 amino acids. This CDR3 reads CASNSLRRLNEKLFF. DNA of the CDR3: TGTGCCAGCAATTCACTAAGACGGCTCAATGAAAAACTGTTTTTT. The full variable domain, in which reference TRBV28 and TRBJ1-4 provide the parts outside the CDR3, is DVKVTQSSRYLVKRTGEKVFLECVQDMDHENMFWYRQDPGLGLRLIYFSYDVKMKEKGDIPEGYSVSREKKERFSLILESASTNQTSMYLCASNSLRRLNEKLFFGSGTQLSVL.